This entry lists 19 T cell receptor beta chains sequenced from one sample in a study of neurological immune-mediated disorders. TCRdb fed the 5' RACE reads into MiXCR, producing one record per CDR3 protein. The table lists 55,000 to 70,000 distinct CDR3 sequences, roughly 3.6% of them singletons. Sequencing was performed on PBMCs. Receptor source: a man between 25 and 39 years old with multiple sclerosis.

This clonotype was picked up many times. V and J are TRBV2 and TRBJ2-1, with D possibly matching TRBD1 (6 bases). CDR3 size: 12 residues. V was shortened by 4 bases and J by 15 bases, with 16 bases between the two germline ends. Germline lookup yields CDR1 SNHLY and CDR2 FYNNEI. The CDR3 region has the DNA TGTGCCAGCAGTGGGCACAGGGAGACTGCGTTCTTC. It codes for CASSGHRETAFF.

This chain links TRBV5-1 with TRBJ2-2; the match to TRBD1 covers 9 bases. CDR1 and CDR2 from the germline V gene are SGHRS and YFSETQ. The V and J ends lost 6 bases and 3 bases, in that order; junction bases with no gene match: 6. This CDR3 comprises 15 residues. CDR3 in DNA: TGCGCCAGCAAACAGGGGGCTTTGGACACCGGGGAGCTGTTTTTT. Its protein is CASKQGALDTGELFF. Together with reference TRBV5-1 and TRBJ2-2, the CDR3 gives the full variable domain: KAGVTQTPRYLIKTRGQQVTLSCSPISGHRSVSWYQQTPGQGLQFLFEYFSETQRNKGNFPGRFSGRQFSNSRSEMNVSTLELGDSALYLCASKQGALDTGELFFGEGSRLTVL.

This clonotype was observed many times. The V and J genes are TRBV5-1 and TRBJ2-7; TRBD2 matches at 10 bases. In germline, CDR1 is SGHRS, CDR2 YFSETQ. The CDR3 totals 13 residues. V was clipped by 7 bases and J by 3 bases; unmatched bases: 4. In nucleotides, the CDR3 is TGCGCCAGCTCCAGCGGGGGGGACTACGAGCAGTACTTC. Amino acid sequence: CASSSGGDYEQYF.

At least ten counts were recorded for this clonotype. V gene TRBV5-5 combines with J gene TRBJ2-7; weak D call: TRBD1 (5 bases). Trimming shortened V by 4 bases and J by 2 bases, and 16 bases separated the two germline ends. Germline V gene lookup returns CDR1 SGHKS and CDR2 YYEKEE (reference sequence). This CDR3 is built from 15 residues. DNA of the CDR3: TGTGCCAGCAGCCCAGGACACCTTCCACCCTACGAGCAGTACTTC. It encodes CASSPGHLPPYEQYF.

There are many counts of this clonotype. The V gene is TRBV12-3 or TRBV12-4, the J gene TRBJ2-7; TRBD2 agrees at 10 bases. This CDR3 is built from 13 residues. Unmatched junction bases numbered 1, after V lost 2 bases and J lost 6 bases. In DNA form, the CDR3 reads TGTGCCAGCAGTTTACTAGCGGGGGTCGAGCAGTACTTC. Translation gives CASSLLAGVEQYF.

There are a few counts of this clonotype. An end of the junction does not agree with germline; a read error may underlie this. The chain uses TRBV20-1 and TRBJ1-5; D uncertain. The CDR3 spans 14 residues. Germline V gene sequence: CDR1 DFQATT, CDR2 SNEGSKA (reference sequence). DNA for the CDR3: TGCAGTGCTCAATCCCCCGGGAGCAATCAGCCCCAGAATTTT. This sequence encodes CSAQSPGSNQPQNF.

This clonotype was seen repeatedly, ten times or more. This chain connects TRBV12-3 or TRBV12-4 to TRBJ2-1, with 12 positions matching TRBD2. V shed 10 bases, J shed 3 bases, and the junction held 7 bases outside the gene matches. This CDR3 is 15 amino acids long. The CDR3 sequence is CATDSTSGGYNEQFF. CDR3 DNA sequence: TGTGCCACCGACTCGACTAGCGGGGGCTACAATGAGCAGTTCTTC.

This clonotype was observed at least ten times. The chain uses TRBV7-2 and TRBJ2-1; unclear D gene. The length of the CDR3 is 15 residues. CDR1 is SGHTA, CDR2 FQGNSA, per germline. The ends were cut back, 1 base at V and 6 bases at J, with 13 bases in the middle. DNA of the CDR3: TGTGCCAGCAGCTTAGGCGGAGCCCGGTTCAATGAGCAGTTCTTC. It yields the protein CASSLGGARFNEQFF.

The chain's CDR3 is CASSEPGQGTDTQYF. DNA of the CDR3: TGCGCCAGCAGTGAGCCGGGACAGGGCACAGATACGCAGTATTTT. The chain recombines TRBV10-1 with TRBJ2-3; 8 nucleotides agree with TRBD1. V shed 2 bases, J shed 1 base, and the junction held 2 bases outside the gene matches. CDR1 WNHNN and CDR2 SYGVQD come from the germline V gene (reference sequence). The CDR3 runs to 15 residues.

The sample holds many counts of this clonotype. The J gene is TRBJ2-7, the V gene TRBV20-1, with a weak D call TRBD1 (5 bases). The length of the CDR3 is 15 residues. The germline CDR1 and CDR2 sequences are DFQATT and SNEGSKA (reference sequence). Trimming removed 1 base at V and 5 bases at J, with 18 bases between. The CDR3 is CSARVDRQNTDEQYF. The DNA for the CDR3 is TGCAGTGCTAGAGTAGACAGACAGAATACCGACGAGCAGTACTTC.

At least ten counts were recorded for this clonotype. The chain links TRBV7-2 to TRBJ2-3, with TRBD2 matching 8 bases. The V segment lost 5 bases and the J segment 2 bases; nucleotides outside the gene matches: 9. The CDR3 is 16 amino acids. Per germline, CDR1 SGHTA and CDR2 FQGNSA. For the CDR3, the DNA is TGTGCCAGCAGCCTCAAAAGCGGGGGCCTCACAGATACGCAGTATTTT. Its translation: CASSLKSGGLTDTQYF.

The table lists this clonotype with many counts. V usage is TRBV12-5 and J usage is TRBJ2-5; 9 bases are a match to TRBD2. The trim removed 0 bases at V and 5 bases at J, leaving 7 bases unmatched. The CDR3 extends over 16 amino acids. Per the germline V gene, CDR1 is LGHNT and CDR2 is FRNRAP. CDR3 DNA: TGTGCTAGTGGTTTGGTACTGGTCGGACTAGCGGAGACCCAGTACTTC. Translated: CASGLVLVGLAETQYF.

This clonotype was seen many times. The CDR3 nucleotides read TGTGCCAGCAGTTACTCGAGTCAGGGGTACTCCTACGAGCAGTACTTC. As protein: CASSYSSQGYSYEQYF. The rearrangement uses TRBV6-5 and TRBJ2-7; a weak D match, TRBD1 (6 bases). CDR3 length: 16 amino acids. Trimming pared 0 bases from V and 0 bases from J, leaving 12 bases between. Germline V gene lookup returns CDR1 MNHEY and CDR2 SVGAGI.

The table lists this clonotype with many counts. The V and J genes are TRBV5-1 and TRBJ2-3; D is uncertain. CDR1 and CDR2 from the germline V gene are SGHRS and YFSETQ. The CDR3 is made up of 15 amino acids. Deletions cut 0 bases from V and 0 bases from J, with 8 bases between. The chain's CDR3 is CASSLGVASTDTQYF. In DNA, the CDR3 is TGCGCCAGCAGCTTGGGGGTTGCTAGCACAGATACGCAGTATTTT.

This clonotype appeared many times. The chain links TRBV12-3 or TRBV12-4 to TRBJ1-4; the D is unclear. The ends were cut back, 2 bases at V and 7 bases at J, with 11 bases in the middle. The CDR3 is 14 amino acids. CDR3 sequence (DNA): TGTGCCAGCAGTTTATCGGTCGGGTTTGAAAAACTGTTTTTT. Amino acid sequence: CASSLSVGFEKLFF.

In its sample, this clonotype was seen many times. The rearrangement links TRBV5-5 to TRBJ2-5, with D perhaps being TRBD1 or TRBD2 (5 bases each). Germline V CDR1 and CDR2: SGHKS, YYEKEE (reference sequence). V lost 3 bases and J 3 bases, leaving 12 bases between the germline ends. This CDR3 comprises 14 residues. As DNA, the CDR3 is TGTGCCAGCAGCTGGGGCTGGGGAGAAGAGACCCAGTACTTC. Amino acid sequence: CASSWGWGEETQYF.

This clonotype was seen at least ten times. The chain is built from TRBV18 and TRBJ1-5; no definite D call. Trimming removed 3 bases at V and 6 bases at J, with 9 bases between. CDR3 length: 13 residues. CDR1 is KGHSH and CDR2 is LQKENI in the germline V gene. The CDR3 reads CASSPWTGQPQHF. The CDR3 DNA reads as TGTGCCAGCTCACCGTGGACCGGTCAGCCCCAGCATTTT.

This clonotype was picked up many times. This chain uses TRBV7-2 with TRBJ1-1; D unresolved. Trimming took off 2 bases at V and 5 bases at J, with 6 bases between the two ends. This CDR3 contains 12 residues. CDR1 is SGHTA and CDR2 is FQGNSA in the germline V gene. The chain's CDR3 is CASSLMATEAFF. The CDR3 nucleotides are TGTGCCAGCAGCTTAATGGCGACTGAAGCTTTCTTT.

The sample holds many counts of this clonotype. J is TRBJ2-7 and V is TRBV10-3, with TRBD2 as a possible D gene (6 bases). Trimming took off 4 bases at V and 1 base at J, with 8 bases between the two ends. Germline lookup yields CDR1 ENHRY and CDR2 SYGVKD. This CDR3 contains 13 residues. CDR3 nucleotides: TGTGCCATCAGTGCGGGGACTTCCTACGAGCAGTACTTC. Protein: CAISAGTSYEQYF.